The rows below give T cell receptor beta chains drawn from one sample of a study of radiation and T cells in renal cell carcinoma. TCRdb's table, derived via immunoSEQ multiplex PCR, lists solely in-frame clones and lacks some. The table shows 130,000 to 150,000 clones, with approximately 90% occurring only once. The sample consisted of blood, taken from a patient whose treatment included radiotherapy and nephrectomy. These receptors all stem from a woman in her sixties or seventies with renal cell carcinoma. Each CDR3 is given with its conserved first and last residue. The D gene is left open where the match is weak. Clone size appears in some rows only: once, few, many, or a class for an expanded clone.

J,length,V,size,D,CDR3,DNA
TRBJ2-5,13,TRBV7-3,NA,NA,CASIGGGRETQYF,TGTGCCAGCATAGGGGGCGGGAGGGAGACCCAGTACTTC
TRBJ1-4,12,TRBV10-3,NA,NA,CAISDPGTRLFF,TGTGCCATCAGTGACCCAGGGACTAGACTGTTTTTT
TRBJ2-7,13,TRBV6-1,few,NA,CASDDRPSYEQYF,TGTGCCAGCGATGACAGGCCCTCCTACGAGCAGTACTTC
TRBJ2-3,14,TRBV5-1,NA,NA,CASRRTAIPDTQYF,TGCGCCAGCAGGAGGACCGCGATCCCGGATACGCAGTATTTT
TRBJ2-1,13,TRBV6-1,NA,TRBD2,CASRLAGGSEQFF,TGTGCCAGCAGACTAGCGGGGGGCAGCGAGCAGTTCTTC
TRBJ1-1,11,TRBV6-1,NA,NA,CASSRGTEAFF,TGTGCCAGCTCTCGGGGAACTGAAGCTTTCTTT
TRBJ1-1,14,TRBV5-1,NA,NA,CASSPTMTNTEAFF,TGCGCCAGCAGCCCGACCATGACGAACACTGAAGCTTTCTTT
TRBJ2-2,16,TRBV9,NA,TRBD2,CASSVNSGGASGELFF,TGTGCCAGCAGCGTCAATAGCGGGGGGGCCTCCGGGGAGCTGTTTTTT
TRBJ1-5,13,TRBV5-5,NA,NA,CASSLYSNQPQHF,TGTGCCAGCAGCCTTTATAGCAATCAGCCCCAGCATTTT
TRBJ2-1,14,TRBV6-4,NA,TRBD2,CASSGTSGGRFEFF,TGTGCCAGCAGTGGGACTAGCGGGGGGAGGTTTGAGTTCTTC
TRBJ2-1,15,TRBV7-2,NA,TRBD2,CASSSPSGGINEQFF,TGTGCCAGCAGCTCTCCCAGCGGGGGGATAAATGAGCAGTTCTTC